This T cell receptor beta chain is drawn from a study of shared clonotypes between healthy human individuals. General study findings and limits: Rarefaction gave evidence that sorted-subset sequencing remained incomplete despite large depth.

CDR3 length equals 14 residues. V shed 4 bases and J shed 0 bases, with 11 bases lying between them. From germline, CDR1 is SGDLS and CDR2 YYNGEE. Profiling relied on immunoSEQ multiplex PCR, and the TCRdb table lists in-frame clones only, not all of them. The sample has roughly 660,000 clones; about nine tenths are singletons. Of note for this clone: Its antigen is undetermined.

The J gene is TRBJ2-7, the V gene TRBV9, with TRBD2 as a possible D gene (5 bases). The clonotype was recovered from a young man in good health. Some clones in this sample may be carry-over from other donors' samples. The source material was memory CD8+ T cells from PBMCs. As to subset: CD45RO+ cells pooled with CCR7-negative TemRA cells. CDR3 in DNA: TGTGCCAGCAGCCCCGGGGATAACTCCTACGAGCAGTACTTC. Protein sequence: CASSPGDNSYEQYF.